The source of this T cell receptor beta chain is a study of OX40 agonist ivuxolimab in advanced cancers. Study-level information: The patients' treatment was ivuxolimab, an agonistic anti-OX40 (CD134) antibody.

Any history of autoimmune disease or systemic immunosuppression disqualified patients. Turning to this clone: What it binds is not known.

Generated by immunoSEQ multiplex PCR, the TCRdb table keeps only in-frame clones and is missing some. This table holds under 45,000 clones, 65% to 85% found once. The germline V and J ends were trimmed by 2 bases and 1 base, with 5 bases remaining between them. Germline V gives CDR1 SEHNR, CDR2 FQNEAQ (reference sequence). The CDR3 runs 13 residues. Points from the study as a whole: Fewer expanded clones were found on average in CD4+ than in CD8+ T cells. Within 6 weeks, CD4+ and CD8+ blood T cells expanded clonally at 0.1 to 3.0 mg/kg.

The chain joins TRBV7-9 to TRBJ1-1; possibly TRBD1 for D (5 bases). The specimen comprised CD4+ or CD8+ T cells sorted from blood, sampled in a trial of the OX40 agonist ivuxolimab. The source is an adult with an advanced solid tumor such as melanoma, head and neck, liver or kidney cancer. The CDR3 region is CASSLQGNTEAFF. The CDR3, as DNA: TGTGCCAGCAGCTTACAGGGGAACACTGAAGCTTTCTTT.